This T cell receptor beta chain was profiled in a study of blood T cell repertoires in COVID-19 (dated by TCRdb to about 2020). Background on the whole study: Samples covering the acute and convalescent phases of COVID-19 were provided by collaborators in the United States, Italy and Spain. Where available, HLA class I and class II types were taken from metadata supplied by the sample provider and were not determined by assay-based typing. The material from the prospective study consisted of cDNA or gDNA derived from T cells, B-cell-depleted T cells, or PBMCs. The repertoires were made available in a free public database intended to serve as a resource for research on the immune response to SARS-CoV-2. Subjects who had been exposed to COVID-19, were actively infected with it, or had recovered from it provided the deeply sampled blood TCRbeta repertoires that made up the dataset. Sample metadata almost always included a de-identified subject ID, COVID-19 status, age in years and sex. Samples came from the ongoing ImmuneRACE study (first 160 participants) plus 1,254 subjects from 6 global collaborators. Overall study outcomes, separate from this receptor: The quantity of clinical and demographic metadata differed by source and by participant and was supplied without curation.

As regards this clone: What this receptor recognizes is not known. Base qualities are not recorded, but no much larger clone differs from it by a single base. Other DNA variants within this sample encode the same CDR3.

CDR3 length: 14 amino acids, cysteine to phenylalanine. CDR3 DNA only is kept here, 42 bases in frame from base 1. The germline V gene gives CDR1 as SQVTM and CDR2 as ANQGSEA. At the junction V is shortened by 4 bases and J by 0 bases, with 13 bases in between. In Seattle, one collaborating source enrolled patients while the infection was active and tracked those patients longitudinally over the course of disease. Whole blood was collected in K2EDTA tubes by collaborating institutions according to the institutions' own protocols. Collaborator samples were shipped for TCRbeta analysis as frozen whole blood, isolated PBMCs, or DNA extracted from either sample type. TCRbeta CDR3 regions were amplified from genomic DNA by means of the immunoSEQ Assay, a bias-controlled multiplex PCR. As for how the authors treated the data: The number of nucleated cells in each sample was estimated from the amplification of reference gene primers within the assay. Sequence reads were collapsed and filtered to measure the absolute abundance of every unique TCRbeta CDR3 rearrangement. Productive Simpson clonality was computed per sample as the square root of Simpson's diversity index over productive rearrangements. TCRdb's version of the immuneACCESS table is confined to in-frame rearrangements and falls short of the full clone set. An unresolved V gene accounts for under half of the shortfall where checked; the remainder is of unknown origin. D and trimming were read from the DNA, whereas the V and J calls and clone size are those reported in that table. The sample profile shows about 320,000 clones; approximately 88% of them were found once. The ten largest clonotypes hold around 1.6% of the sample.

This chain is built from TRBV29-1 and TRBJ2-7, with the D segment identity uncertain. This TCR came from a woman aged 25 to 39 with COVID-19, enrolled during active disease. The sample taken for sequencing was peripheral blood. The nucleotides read TGCAGCGTTGTTCTGCGTCTGAGCTCCTACGAGCAGTACTTC. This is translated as CSVVLRLSSYEQYF.